These T cell receptor beta chains were read from a single sample in a study of PD-1 blockade in classical Hodgkin lymphoma. The protocol was immunoSEQ multiplex PCR, while the TCRdb copy is restricted to in-frame clones and leaves out a portion. The sample has several thousand clones; 75% to 85% are singletons. Sequencing was performed on peripheral blood mononuclear cells (PBMCs), taken before the second cycle of nivolumab. Receptor source: a human donor with classical Hodgkin lymphoma. The CDR3 runs from the conserved cysteine through the conserved F or W. Each record gives: clone size, V gene, D gene, J gene, CDR3 DNA, CDR3 protein. A D gene is named only where the DNA matches it firmly. Part of the rows lack a size; the others show once, few, many or a class for expanded clones.

>.|TRBV7-9|.|TRBJ2-3
TGTGCCAGCAGCTTAGCCGTACTCCCCACAGATACGCAGTATTTT
CASSLAVLPTDTQYF
>.|TRBV9|.|TRBJ2-1
TGTGCCAGCAGCGTAGCCAGCGGTGCCTACAATGAGCAGTTCTTC
CASSVASGAYNEQFF
>.|TRBV28|.|TRBJ1-5
TGTGCCAGCAGATCGGGACTGCAGAATCAGCCCCAGCATTTT
CASRSGLQNQPQHF
>.|TRBV10-1|TRBD2|TRBJ2-7
TGCGCCAGCATCACTAGCGGGAGGGCCTACGAGCAGTACTTC
CASITSGRAYEQYF
>.|TRBV13|TRBD2|TRBJ2-1
TGTGCCAGCAGCTCCTCCCCCCCCAGCGGGAGCTCCTACAATGAGCAGTTCTTC
CASSSSPPSGSSYNEQFF
>few|TRBV4-1|TRBD1|TRBJ1-2
TGTGCCAGCAGCTTGGGGGAAGGGGGCGCCTATGGCTACACCTTC
CASSLGEGGAYGYTF
>.|TRBV5-8|.|TRBJ1-5
TGTGCCAGCAGCTTGGCCGGGAAGGGACCGTTGGGCAATCAGCCCCAGCATTTT
CASSLAGKGPLGNQPQHF
>.|TRBV19|.|TRBJ2-1
TGTGCCAGTAGTACGTCGGTAGCGAGAGAGCAGTTCTTC
CASSTSVAREQFF
>.|TRBV28|.|TRBJ2-6
TGTGCCAGCAGTCCACCCCCTGGGGCCAACGTCCTGACTTTC
CASSPPPGANVLTF
>.|TRBV11-3|.|TRBJ2-1
TGTGCCAGCAGCCCATCCGTGGGGGCCAACGAGCAGTTCTTC
CASSPSVGANEQFF
>.|TRBV6-8|.|TRBJ2-1
TGTGCCAGCAGTCCGTCCAATGAGCAGTTCTTC
CASSPSNEQFF
>.|TRBV5-4|.|TRBJ2-7
TGTGCCAGCAGCTTCGGGTATGGGGCCTACGAGCAGTACTTC
CASSFGYGAYEQYF
>.|TRBV11-3|TRBD1|TRBJ2-1
TGTGCCAGCAGCGCCAGGGGGCGCGGGTACAATGAGCAGTTCTTC
CASSARGRGYNEQFF
>few|TRBV6-5|.|TRBJ2-5
TGTGCCAGCACCGCGAGTGTCCAGGGCTCCGAGACCCAGTACTTC
CASTASVQGSETQYF
>.|TRBV18|TRBD1|TRBJ1-4
TGTGCCAGCTCAAGGACAGGGGCAAATGAAAAACTGTTTTTT
CASSRTGANEKLFF
>.|TRBV28|TRBD1|TRBJ1-4
TGTGCCAGCAGTTTAACAGGGGCAGGGACTAATGAAAAACTGTTTTTT
CASSLTGAGTNEKLFF
>.|TRBV5-6|.|TRBJ2-7
TGTGCCAGCAGCCGGGGGAACGAGCAGTACTTC
CASSRGNEQYF
>medium-sized|TRBV28|.|TRBJ2-7
TGTGCCAGCAGTCCCTCATTCGACAGACCCGAGCAGTACTTC
CASSPSFDRPEQYF
>.|TRBV5-6|TRBD2|TRBJ2-5
TGTGCCAGCAGCTTACTCGCGGGAGGCCGGGAGACCCAGTACTTC
CASSLLAGGRETQYF
>.|TRBV9|TRBD1|TRBJ2-2
TGTGCCAGCAGCGCCTTGGGACAGACGAACACCGGGGAGCTGTTTTTT
CASSALGQTNTGELFF
>.|TRBV9|TRBD1|TRBJ2-7
TGTGCCAGCAGCGTAGGGGGACAGGGAACCTACGAGCAGTACTTC
CASSVGGQGTYEQYF
>.|TRBV7-9|.|TRBJ2-3
TGTGCCAGCAGCCGTGAGACGGGAGATACGCAGTATTTT
CASSRETGDTQYF
>.|TRBV19|TRBD1|TRBJ2-1
TGTGCCAGTAGGCCCCTTACCGGGACAGGGAGGGGAGATGAGCAGTTCTTC
CASRPLTGTGRGDEQFF
>.|TRBV4-2|TRBD2|TRBJ2-6
TGTGCCAGCAGCCTTTCGGGACTAGCGATTTCCTCTGGGGCCAACGTCCTGACTTTC
CASSLSGLAISSGANVLTF
>.|TRBV11-2|.|TRBJ1-1
TGTGCCAGCAGCTTAGTATGGAGCCTTCACGGAACTTTCTTT
CASSLVWSLHGTFF
>.|TRBV6-5|.|TRBJ1-1
TGTGCCAGCAGTTTGGGGAACAGGATGAACACTGAAGCTTTCTTT
CASSLGNRMNTEAFF
>.|TRBV15|.|TRBJ1-5
TGTGCCACCAGCAGAGGCGGCAGGATGGATCAGCCCCAGCATTTT
CATSRGGRMDQPQHF
>.|TRBV28|.|TRBJ1-2
TGTGCCAGCAGTTATTACAGGGCTGGCTACACCTTC
CASSYYRAGYTF
>.|TRBV15|TRBD1|TRBJ2-1
TGTGCCACCAGCCTGGACAGGAGTTGGGTACTCTACAATGAGCAGTTCTTC
CATSLDRSWVLYNEQFF
>medium-sized|TRBV19|.|TRBJ2-1
TGTGCCAGTAGTCCTTCCGGGACTCCCGTCTACAATGAGCAGTTCTTC
CASSPSGTPVYNEQFF
>.|TRBV6-7|.|TRBJ2-7
TGTGCCAGCAGTTACTCGACGACAGCCGGTTACGAGCAGTACTTC
CASSYSTTAGYEQYF
>.|TRBV6-6|.|TRBJ2-1
TGTGCCAGCGTGGGGATCCGACAGCCCTACAATGAGCAGTTCTTC
CASVGIRQPYNEQFF
>.|TRBV7-9|.|TRBJ1-1
TGTGCCAGCAGCCCCCTCCTCAGGGGCGCGAACACTGAAGCTTTCTTT
CASSPLLRGANTEAFF
>.|TRBV7-2|TRBD2|TRBJ2-1
TGTGCCAGCAGCTTAGTACCGCTCTCTAGCGGGAGTTACAATGAGCAGTTCTTC
CASSLVPLSSGSYNEQFF
>once|TRBV28|TRBD1|TRBJ2-7
TGTGCCAGCAGTCCATCCGGGACAGGGGACTACGAGCAGTACTTC
CASSPSGTGDYEQYF
>.|TRBV7-9|.|TRBJ2-1
TGTGCCAGCAGCGCCAGAGCGGATAGCTCCTACAATGAGCAGTTCTTC
CASSARADSSYNEQFF
>.|TRBV5-6|.|TRBJ2-5
TGTGCCAGCAGTCCTGTTATGGGAGAGCAAGAGACCCAGTACTTC
CASSPVMGEQETQYF
>few|TRBV11-2|.|TRBJ1-4
TGTGCCAGCAGCTTAGGTACTGAAAAACTGTTTTTT
CASSLGTEKLFF
>.|TRBV5-4|.|TRBJ1-1
TGTGCCAGCAGCCCCCGCTGGGCCTACACTGAAGCTTTCTTT
CASSPRWAYTEAFF
>.|TRBV7-6|.|TRBJ2-7
TGTGCCAGCAGCTTAAGAGGGGAGCGGGTGTCGTTCTACGAGCAGTACTTC
CASSLRGERVSFYEQYF
>.|TRBV11-2|.|TRBJ2-3
TGTGCCAGCAGCCTCCTCCTCAGAGATACGCAGTATTTT
CASSLLLRDTQYF
>hyperexpanded|TRBV9|.|TRBJ2-7
TGTGCCAGCAGCGTAGGGGCCGGAGACTACGAGCAGTACTTC
CASSVGAGDYEQYF
>few|TRBV13|.|TRBJ2-7
TGTGCCAGCAGCTCTACGTACGAGCAGTACTTC
CASSSTYEQYF